This record looks at one TCR beta chain sequence and its context. In the study's own analysis: Estimated nucleated cell counts came from reference gene primer amplification. TCRdb keeps only in-frame clones here, not all; method: immunoSEQ multiplex PCR. V and J calls and clone size come straight from that table; D and trimming were deduced from the DNA. This table has 150,000 to 200,000 clones, about 86% appearing once. The data are from a study of blood T cell repertoires in COVID-19. Looking at the study overall: The study drew acute and convalescent COVID-19 samples from the United States, Italy and Spain. In each case, the material was cDNA or gDNA derived from T cells, B-cell-depleted T cells, or PBMCs.

Trimming took 0 bases from V and 4 from J; bases not matched to a gene: 5. Germline-derived CDR1 and CDR2 are GTSNPN and SVGIG (reference sequence). The CDR3 has 14 amino acids. The origin of this receptor is a human donor with acute or convalescent COVID-19. The donor label of this sample is uncertain. Sequencing was performed on peripheral blood. The V call is TRBV30, the J call TRBJ1-1; 7 positions agree with TRBD1. This chain's CDR3 is CAWSVLSGGTEAFF. In DNA, the CDR3 is TGTGCCTGGAGTGTACTTTCAGGGGGCACTGAAGCTTTCTTT.